This TCR beta chain comes out of a study of CXCR3-negative and CXCR3-positive naive CD8 T cells. Naive CD8+ T cells carried a CD45RO-CCR7+CD27+CD95- phenotype. 5' RACE with UMI labels generated the TRB cDNA libraries. TCRdb reanalyzed the 5' RACE reads and collapses them to one entry per CDR3 protein, without DNA. The sample's table shows 50,000 to 55,000 distinct CDR3 sequences. Looked up from germline, CDR1 is LGHNA and CDR2 is YSLEER. This CDR3 contains 15 residues. Source material: naive CXCR3- CD8+ T cells from blood. The sample's subset: CD45RO-CCR7+CD27+CD95- naive CD8+ T cells lacking CXCR3 (TNR3-). The rearrangement links TRBV4-3 to TRBJ2-3; the D call from TCRdb, TRBD2, cannot be confirmed without DNA. The source is a human donor in good health. Some clones in this sample may be carry-over from other donors' samples. CDR3 in amino acids: CASSQLAGGADTQYF.